Sequencing of this T cell receptor (beta chain) was carried out in a study of T cells in Graves' hyperthyroidism and ophthalmopathy. With duration under 3 months, ophthalmopathy was active: Clinical Activity Score at least 3, NOSPECS at least 4. Any patient presenting with uncontrolled infection, other autoimmune disease, pregnancy or lactation was left out. TCR beta CDR3 regions were amplified from RNA. TCR CDR3 regions were first amplified by RT-PCR with HTBI primers. TCRdb reprocessed the multiplex PCR reads with MiXCR, giving one entry per CDR3 protein. The sample carries some 550,000 distinct CDR3 sequences, about 16% recorded once. V dropped 3 bases and J dropped 0 bases, with 5 bases sitting between them. Germline V gene data show CDR1 as KGHSH and CDR2 as LQKENI. The CDR3 covers 13 residues. This clonotype was seen ten or more times.

Sequencing input: blood. This receptor was taken from a middle-aged woman with Graves' ophthalmopathy. The V and J genes are TRBV18 and TRBJ1-1; D not certain. The chain's CDR3 is CASSPALNTEAFF. CDR3 in DNA: TGTGCCAGCTCACCGGCACTGAACACTGAAGCTTTCTTT.